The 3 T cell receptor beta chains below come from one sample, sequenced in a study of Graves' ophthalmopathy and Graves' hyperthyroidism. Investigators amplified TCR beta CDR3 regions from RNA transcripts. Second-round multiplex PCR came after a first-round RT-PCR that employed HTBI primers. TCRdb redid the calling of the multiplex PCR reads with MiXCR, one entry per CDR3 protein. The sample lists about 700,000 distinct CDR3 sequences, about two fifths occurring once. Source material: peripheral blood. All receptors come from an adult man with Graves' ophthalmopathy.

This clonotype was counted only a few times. CDR3 in DNA: TGTGCCAGCAGTTACCCGACTAGTCTCTCCTACGAGCAGTACTTC. Translation: CASSYPTSLSYEQYF. This sequence joins TRBV6-2 or TRBV6-3 and TRBJ2-7; maybe TRBD2 (6 bases). Per the germline V gene, CDR1 is MNHEY and CDR2 is SVGEGT. Trimming took off 2 bases at V and 0 bases at J, with 11 bases between the two ends. The CDR3 is 15 residues long.

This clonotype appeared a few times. The DNA of the CDR3 is TGTGCCAGCAGGGGACAGGGCTGGACCAATGAGCAGTTCTTC. This encodes CASRGQGWTNEQFF. This sequence joins TRBV2 and TRBJ2-7, with TRBD1 identical over 9 bases. The DNA matches TRBJ2-1 better at its end, which makes the J call doubtful. The germline CDR1 and CDR2 sequences are SNHLY and FYNNEI. The CDR3 consists of 14 residues.

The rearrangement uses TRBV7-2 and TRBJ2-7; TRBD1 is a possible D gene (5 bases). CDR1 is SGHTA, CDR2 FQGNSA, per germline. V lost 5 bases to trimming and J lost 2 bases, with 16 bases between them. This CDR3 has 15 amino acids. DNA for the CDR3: TGTGCCAGCAGCCAAGACCAGGGATTGGCCTACGAGCAGTACTTC. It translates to CASSQDQGLAYEQYF. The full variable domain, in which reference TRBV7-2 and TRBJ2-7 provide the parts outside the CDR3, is GAGVSQSPSNKVTEKGKDVELRCDPISGHTALYWYRQSLGQGLEFLIYFQGNSAPDKSGLPSDRFSAERTGGSVSTLTIQRTQQEDSAVYLCASSQDQGLAYEQYFGPGTRLTVT.